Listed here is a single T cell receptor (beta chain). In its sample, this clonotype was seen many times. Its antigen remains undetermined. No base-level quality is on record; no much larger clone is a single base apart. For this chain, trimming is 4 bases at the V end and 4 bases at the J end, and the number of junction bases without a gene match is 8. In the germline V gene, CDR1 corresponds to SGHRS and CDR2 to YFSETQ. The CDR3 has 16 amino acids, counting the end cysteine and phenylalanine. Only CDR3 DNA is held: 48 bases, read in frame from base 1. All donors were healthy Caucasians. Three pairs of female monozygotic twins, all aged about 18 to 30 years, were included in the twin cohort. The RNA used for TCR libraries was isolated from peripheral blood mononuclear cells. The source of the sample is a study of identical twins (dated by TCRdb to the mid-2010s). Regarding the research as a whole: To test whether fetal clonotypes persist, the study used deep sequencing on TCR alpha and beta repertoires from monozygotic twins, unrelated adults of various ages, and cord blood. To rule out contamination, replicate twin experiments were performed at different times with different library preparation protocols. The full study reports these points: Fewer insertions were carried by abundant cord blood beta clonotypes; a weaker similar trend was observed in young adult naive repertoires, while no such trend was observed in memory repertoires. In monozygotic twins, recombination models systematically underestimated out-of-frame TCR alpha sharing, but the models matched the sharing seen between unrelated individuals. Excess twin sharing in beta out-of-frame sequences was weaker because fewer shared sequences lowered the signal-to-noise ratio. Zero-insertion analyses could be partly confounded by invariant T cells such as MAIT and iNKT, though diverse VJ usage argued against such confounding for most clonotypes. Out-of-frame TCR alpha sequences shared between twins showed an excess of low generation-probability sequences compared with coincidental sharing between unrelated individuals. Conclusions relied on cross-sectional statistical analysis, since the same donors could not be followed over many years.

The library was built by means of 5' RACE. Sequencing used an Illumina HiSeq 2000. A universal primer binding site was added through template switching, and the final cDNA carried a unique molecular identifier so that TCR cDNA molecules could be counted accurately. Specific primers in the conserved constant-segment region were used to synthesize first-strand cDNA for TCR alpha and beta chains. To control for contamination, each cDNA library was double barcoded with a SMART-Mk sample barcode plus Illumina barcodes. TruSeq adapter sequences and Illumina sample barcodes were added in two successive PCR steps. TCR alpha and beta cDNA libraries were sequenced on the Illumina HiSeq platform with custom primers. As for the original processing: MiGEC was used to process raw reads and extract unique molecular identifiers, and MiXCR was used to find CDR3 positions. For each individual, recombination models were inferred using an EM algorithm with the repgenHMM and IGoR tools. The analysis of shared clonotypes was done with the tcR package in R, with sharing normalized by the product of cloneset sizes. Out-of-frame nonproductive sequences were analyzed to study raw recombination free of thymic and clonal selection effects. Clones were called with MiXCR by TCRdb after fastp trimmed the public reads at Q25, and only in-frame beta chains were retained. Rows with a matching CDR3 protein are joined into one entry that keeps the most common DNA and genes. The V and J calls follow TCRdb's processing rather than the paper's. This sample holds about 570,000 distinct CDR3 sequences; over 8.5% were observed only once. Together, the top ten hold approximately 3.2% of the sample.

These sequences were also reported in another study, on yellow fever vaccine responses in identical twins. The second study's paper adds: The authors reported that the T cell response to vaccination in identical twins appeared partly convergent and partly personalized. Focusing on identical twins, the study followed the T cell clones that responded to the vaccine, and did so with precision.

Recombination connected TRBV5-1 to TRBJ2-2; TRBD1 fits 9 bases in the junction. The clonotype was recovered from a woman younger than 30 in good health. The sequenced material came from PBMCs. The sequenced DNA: TGCGCCAGCAGCCCAAGGACAGGGGCGTTCACCGGGGAGCTGTTTTTT. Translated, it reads CASSPRTGAFTGELFF.